This T cell receptor beta chain derives from a study of blood T cell repertoires in COVID-19. Across the study: COVID-19 samples collected from the United States, Italy and Spain covered acute and convalescent phases.

The length of the CDR3 is 13 residues. The J segment lost 7 bases and the V segment lost 5 bases, leaving 5 bases of the junction unmatched. Germline CDR1 GTSNPN, CDR2 SVGIG (reference sequence). In the authors' methods: Scientists estimated how many nucleated cells there were by amplifying reference gene primers. Some clones are missing from TCRdb's copy, which holds only in-frame ones; the method was immunoSEQ multiplex PCR. V and J calls and clone size are copied from that table; D and trimming were computed from the DNA. The sample includes approximately 190,000 clones, around four fifths of them seen just once.

The chain links TRBV30 to TRBJ2-5, with 12 bases matching TRBD2. Sequencing input: peripheral blood. The receptor's source is a woman in her thirties or forties with acute or convalescent COVID-19. The CDR3 nucleotides read TGTGCCTGGCTAGCGGGGGGGCTTGGGACCCAGTACTTC. Translation: CAWLAGGLGTQYF.